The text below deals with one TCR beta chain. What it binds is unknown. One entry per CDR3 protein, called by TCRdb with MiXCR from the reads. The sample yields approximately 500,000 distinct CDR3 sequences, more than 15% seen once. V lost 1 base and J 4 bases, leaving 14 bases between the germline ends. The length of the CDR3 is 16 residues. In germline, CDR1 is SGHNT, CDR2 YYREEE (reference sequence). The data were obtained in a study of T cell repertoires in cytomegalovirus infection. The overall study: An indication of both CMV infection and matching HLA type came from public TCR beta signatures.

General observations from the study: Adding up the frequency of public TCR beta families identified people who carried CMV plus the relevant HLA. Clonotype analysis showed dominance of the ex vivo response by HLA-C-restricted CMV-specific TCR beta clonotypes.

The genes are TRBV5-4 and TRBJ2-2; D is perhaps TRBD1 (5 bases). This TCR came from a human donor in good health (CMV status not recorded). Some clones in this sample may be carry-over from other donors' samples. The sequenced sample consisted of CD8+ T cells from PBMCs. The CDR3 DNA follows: TGTGCCAGCAGCTTGTTTGGTCGACAGATCACCGGGGAGCTGTTTTTT. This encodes CASSLFGRQITGELFF.